Detailed here is one T cell receptor (beta chain). Germline V gene lookup returns CDR1 SGHDT and CDR2 YYEEEE. The J segment lost 5 bases and the V segment lost 3 bases, leaving 6 bases of the junction unmatched. The CDR3 covers 14 residues. The record originates from a study of control samples from healthy donors and cancer patients. Profiled with immunoSEQ multiplex PCR; TCRdb holds only in-frame clones, not every one. The table records roughly 370,000 clones, around nine tenths of them present only once. Sequenced material: PBMCs. This clonotype was obtained from a man between 35 and 55 years old with head and neck cancer. This chain joins TRBV5-6 and TRBJ1-2, with TRBD1 matching over 8 bases. For the CDR3, the DNA is TGTGCCAGCAGCTCAGGGACAGGAGTTTATGGCTACACCTTC. Protein sequence: CASSSGTGVYGYTF.